The next 2 T cell receptor beta chains were all read from a single sample in a study of graft-versus-host responses after intestinal transplantation. For these TCRs, the target antigens are not known. This table comes from immunoSEQ multiplex PCR, and its TCRdb copy is limited to in-frame clones, with some not included. Of 90,000 to 120,000 clones listed, roughly 84% are singletons. Sequenced material: unstimulated CD4+ T cells sorted from spleen or lymph node cells, taken before intestinal transplant. The source of these receptors is a human donor who received an intestinal transplant.

The chain recombines TRBV12-5 with TRBJ2-3; the match to TRBD2 covers 9 bases. The CDR3 runs to 19 residues. The germline gives CDR1 LGHNT, CDR2 FRNRAP. The V and J ends lost 0 bases and 1 base, in that order; junction bases with no gene match: 11. CDR3 loop: CASGLVPVSAGGGTDTQYF. The DNA for the CDR3 is TGTGCTAGTGGTTTGGTACCCGTATCAGCGGGAGGCGGCACAGATACGCAGTATTTT.

The chain is built from TRBV9 and TRBJ2-5, with a tentative D call TRBD2 (6 bases). Germline CDR1 reads SGDLS; CDR2 reads YYNGEE. CDR3 length: 13 amino acids. Between the trimmed V and J ends, which lost 0 bases and 4 bases, there was a span of 7 bases. CDR3 bases: TGTGCCAGCAGCGTAGGTAGCGGAGAGACCCAGTACTTC. This codes for CASSVGSGETQYF.